This T cell receptor beta chain derives from a study of blood T cell repertoires in COVID-19. Study context: Sample material is recorded as cDNA or gDNA derived from T cells, B-cell-depleted T cells, or PBMCs.

The study drew participants aged about 18 to 95 years from 24 US areas. All recovered Cohort 3 donors got two negative PCRs, got clearance, or saw symptom resolution. Per the germline V gene, CDR1 is GTSNPN and CDR2 is SVGIG (reference sequence). The germline V and J ends were trimmed by 1 base and 0 bases, with 10 bases remaining between them. The CDR3 totals 15 residues. Generated by immunoSEQ multiplex PCR, the TCRdb table keeps only in-frame clones and is missing some. The table records 200,000 to 300,000 clones, about nine tenths of them present only once. The V call is TRBV30, the J call TRBJ1-5, with no clear D. The sequenced material came from PBMCs or T cells enriched from blood (not recorded which). This sequence was found in a woman aged 18 to 35 who had recovered from COVID-19. CDR3 nucleotide sequence: TGTGCCTGGAGTGGAGGCCTCCTTAGCAATCAGCCCCAGCATTTT. Translating it yields CAWSGGLLSNQPQHF.